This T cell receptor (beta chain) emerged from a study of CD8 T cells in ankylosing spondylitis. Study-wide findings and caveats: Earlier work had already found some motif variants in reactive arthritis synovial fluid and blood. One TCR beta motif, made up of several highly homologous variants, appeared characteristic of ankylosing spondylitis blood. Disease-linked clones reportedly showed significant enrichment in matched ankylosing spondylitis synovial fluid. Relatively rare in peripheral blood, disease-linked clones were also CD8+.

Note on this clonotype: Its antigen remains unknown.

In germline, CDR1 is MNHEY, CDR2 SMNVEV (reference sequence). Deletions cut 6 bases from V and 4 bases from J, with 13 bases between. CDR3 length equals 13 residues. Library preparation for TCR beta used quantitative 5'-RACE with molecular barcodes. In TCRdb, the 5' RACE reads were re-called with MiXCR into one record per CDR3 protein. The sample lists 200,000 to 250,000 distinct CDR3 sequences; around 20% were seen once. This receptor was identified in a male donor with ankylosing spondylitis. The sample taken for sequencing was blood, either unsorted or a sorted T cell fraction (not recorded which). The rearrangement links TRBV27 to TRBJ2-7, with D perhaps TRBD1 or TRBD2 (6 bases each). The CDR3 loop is CASRQGGGYEQYF. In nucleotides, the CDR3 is TGTGCCAGCAGACAGGGAGGAGGGTACGAGCAGTACTTC.